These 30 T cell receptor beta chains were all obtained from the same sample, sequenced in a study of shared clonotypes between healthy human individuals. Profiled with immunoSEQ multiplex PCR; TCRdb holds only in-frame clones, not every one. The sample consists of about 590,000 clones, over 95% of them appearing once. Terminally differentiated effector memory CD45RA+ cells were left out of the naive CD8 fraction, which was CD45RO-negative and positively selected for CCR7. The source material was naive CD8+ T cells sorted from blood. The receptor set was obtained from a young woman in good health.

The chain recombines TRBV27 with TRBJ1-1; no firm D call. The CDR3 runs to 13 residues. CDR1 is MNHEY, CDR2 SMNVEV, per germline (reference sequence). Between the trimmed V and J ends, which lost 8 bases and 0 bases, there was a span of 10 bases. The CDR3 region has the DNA TGTGCCAGCTCGCGGGGAATGAACACTGAAGCTTTCTTT. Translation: CASSRGMNTEAFF.

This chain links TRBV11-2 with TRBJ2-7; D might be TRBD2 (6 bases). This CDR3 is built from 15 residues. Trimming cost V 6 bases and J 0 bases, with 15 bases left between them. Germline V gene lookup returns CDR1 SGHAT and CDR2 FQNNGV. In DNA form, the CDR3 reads TGTGCCAGCAGTCCAAAGGGACTCCGCTCCTACGAGCAGTACTTC. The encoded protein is CASSPKGLRSYEQYF.

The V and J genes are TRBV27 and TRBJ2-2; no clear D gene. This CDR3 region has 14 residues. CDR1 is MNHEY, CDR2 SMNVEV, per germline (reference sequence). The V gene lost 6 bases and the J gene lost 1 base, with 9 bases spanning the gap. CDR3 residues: CASRHPENTGELFF. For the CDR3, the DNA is TGTGCCAGCAGACACCCGGAGAACACCGGGGAGCTGTTTTTT.

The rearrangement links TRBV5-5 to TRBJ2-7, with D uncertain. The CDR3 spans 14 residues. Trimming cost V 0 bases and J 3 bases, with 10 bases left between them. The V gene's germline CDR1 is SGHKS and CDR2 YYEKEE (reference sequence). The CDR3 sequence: CASSLGRANYEQYF. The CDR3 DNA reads TGTGCCAGCAGCTTGGGACGGGCCAACTACGAGCAGTACTTC. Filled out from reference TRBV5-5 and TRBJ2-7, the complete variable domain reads DAGVTQSPTHLIKTRGQQVTLRCSPISGHKSVSWYQQVLGQGPQFIFQYYEKEERGRGNFPDRFSARQFPNYSSELNVNALLLGDSALYLCASSLGRANYEQYFGPGTRLTVT.

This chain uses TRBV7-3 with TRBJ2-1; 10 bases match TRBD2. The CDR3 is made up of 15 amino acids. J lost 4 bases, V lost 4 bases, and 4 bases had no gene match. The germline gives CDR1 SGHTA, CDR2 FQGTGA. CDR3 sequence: CASSSAGGKYNEQFF. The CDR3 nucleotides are TGTGCCAGCAGCTCAGCGGGAGGGAAGTACAATGAGCAGTTCTTC.

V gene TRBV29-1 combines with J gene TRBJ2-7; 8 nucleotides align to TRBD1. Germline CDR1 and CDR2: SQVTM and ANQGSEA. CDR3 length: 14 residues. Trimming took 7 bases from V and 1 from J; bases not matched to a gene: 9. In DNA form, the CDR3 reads TGCAGCGCCTGGGGGGACAGGCCATCCTACGAGCAGTACTTC. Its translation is CSAWGDRPSYEQYF.

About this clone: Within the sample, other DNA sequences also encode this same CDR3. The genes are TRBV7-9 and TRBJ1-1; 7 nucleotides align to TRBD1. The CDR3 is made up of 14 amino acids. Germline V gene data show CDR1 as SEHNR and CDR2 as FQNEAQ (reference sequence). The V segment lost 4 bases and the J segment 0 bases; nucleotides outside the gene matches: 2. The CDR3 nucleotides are TGTGCCAGCAGCTCGGGACAGCTGAACACTGAAGCTTTCTTT. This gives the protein CASSSGQLNTEAFF. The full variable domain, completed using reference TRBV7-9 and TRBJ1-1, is DTGVSQNPRHKITKRGQNVTFRCDPISEHNRLYWYRQTLGQGPEFLTYFQNEAQLEKSRLLSDRFSAERPKGSFSTLEIQRTEQGDSAMYLCASSSGQLNTEAFFGQGTRLTVV.

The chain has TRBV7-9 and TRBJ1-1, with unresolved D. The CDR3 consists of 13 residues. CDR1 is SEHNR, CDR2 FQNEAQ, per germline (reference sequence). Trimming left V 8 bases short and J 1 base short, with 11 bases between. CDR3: CASRPQENTEAFF. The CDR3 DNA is TGTGCCAGCCGCCCTCAAGAGAACACTGAAGCTTTCTTT.

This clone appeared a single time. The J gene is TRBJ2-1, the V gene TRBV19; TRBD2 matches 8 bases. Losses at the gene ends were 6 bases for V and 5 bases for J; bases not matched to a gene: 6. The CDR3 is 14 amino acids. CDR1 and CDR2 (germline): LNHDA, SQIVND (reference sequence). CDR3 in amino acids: CASRMGLGNNEQFF. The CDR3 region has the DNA TGTGCCAGTAGGATGGGACTAGGGAACAATGAGCAGTTCTTC.

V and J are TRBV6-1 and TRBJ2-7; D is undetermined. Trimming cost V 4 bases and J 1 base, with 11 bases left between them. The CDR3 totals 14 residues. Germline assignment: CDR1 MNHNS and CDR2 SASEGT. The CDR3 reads CASSAVVLSYEQYF. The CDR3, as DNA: TGTGCCAGCAGTGCAGTCGTTCTGTCCTACGAGCAGTACTTC.

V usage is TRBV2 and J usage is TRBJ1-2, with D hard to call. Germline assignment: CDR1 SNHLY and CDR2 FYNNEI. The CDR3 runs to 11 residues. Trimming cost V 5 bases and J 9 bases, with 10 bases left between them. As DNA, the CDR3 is TGTGCCAGCAGTCGCGACCTAAGCTACACCTTC. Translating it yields CASSRDLSYTF.

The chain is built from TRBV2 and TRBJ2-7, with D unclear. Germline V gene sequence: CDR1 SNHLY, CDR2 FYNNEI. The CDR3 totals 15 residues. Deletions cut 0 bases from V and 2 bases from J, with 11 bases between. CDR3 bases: TGTGCCAGCAGTGAAGCACAGTTCAACACCTACGAGCAGTACTTC. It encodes CASSEAQFNTYEQYF.

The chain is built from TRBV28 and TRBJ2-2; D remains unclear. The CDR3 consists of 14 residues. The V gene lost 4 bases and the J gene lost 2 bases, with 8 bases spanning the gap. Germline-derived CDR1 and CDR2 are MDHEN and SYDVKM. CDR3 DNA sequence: TGTGCCAGCAGTTCCACGACAAACACCGGGGAGCTGTTTTTT. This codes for CASSSTTNTGELFF.

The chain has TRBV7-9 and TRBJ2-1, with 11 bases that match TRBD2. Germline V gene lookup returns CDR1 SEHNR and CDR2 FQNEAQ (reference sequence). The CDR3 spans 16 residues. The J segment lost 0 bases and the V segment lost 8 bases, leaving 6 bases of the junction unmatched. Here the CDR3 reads CASWGLAASSYNEQFF. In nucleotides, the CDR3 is TGTGCCAGCTGGGGACTAGCGGCAAGCTCCTACAATGAGCAGTTCTTC.

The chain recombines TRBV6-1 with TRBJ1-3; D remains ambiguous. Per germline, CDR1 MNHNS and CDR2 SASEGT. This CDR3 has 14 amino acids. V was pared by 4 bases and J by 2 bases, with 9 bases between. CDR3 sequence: CASSVFGAGNTIYF. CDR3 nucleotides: TGTGCCAGCAGTGTTTTCGGGGCTGGAAACACCATATATTTT.

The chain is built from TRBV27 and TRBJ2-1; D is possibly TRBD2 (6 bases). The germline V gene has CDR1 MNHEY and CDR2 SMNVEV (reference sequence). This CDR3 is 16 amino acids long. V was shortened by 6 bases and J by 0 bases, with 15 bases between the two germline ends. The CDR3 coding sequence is TGTGCCAGCAGCCCCCTCGGGGGAGTCTCCTACAATGAGCAGTTCTTC. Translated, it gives CASSPLGGVSYNEQFF.

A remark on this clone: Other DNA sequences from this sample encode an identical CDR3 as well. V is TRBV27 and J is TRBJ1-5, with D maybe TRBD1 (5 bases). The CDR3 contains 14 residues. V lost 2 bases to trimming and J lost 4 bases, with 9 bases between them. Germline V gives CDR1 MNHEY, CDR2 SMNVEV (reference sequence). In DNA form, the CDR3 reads TGTGCCAGCAGTTTAAGAACAGGAAATCAGCCCCAGCATTTT. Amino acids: CASSLRTGNQPQHF.

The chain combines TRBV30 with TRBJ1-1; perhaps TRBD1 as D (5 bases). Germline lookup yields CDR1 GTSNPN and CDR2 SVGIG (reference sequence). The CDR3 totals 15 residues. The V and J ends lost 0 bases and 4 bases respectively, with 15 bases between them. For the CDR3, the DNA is TGTGCCTGGAGTGTCCCCGCCAGGGTGGGCACTGAAGCTTTCTTT. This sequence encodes CAWSVPARVGTEAFF. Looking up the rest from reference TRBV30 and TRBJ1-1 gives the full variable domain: SQTIHQWPATLVQPVGSPLSLECTVEGTSNPNLYWYRQAAGRGLQLLFYSVGIGQISSEVPQNLSASRPQDRQFILSSKKLLLSDSGFYLCAWSVPARVGTEAFFGQGTRLTVV.

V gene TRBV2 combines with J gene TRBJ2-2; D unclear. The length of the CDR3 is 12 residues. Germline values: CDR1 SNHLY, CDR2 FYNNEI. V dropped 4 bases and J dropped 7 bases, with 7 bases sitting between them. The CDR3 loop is CASSGGYGELFF. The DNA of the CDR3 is TGTGCCAGCAGTGGTGGGTACGGGGAGCTGTTTTTT.

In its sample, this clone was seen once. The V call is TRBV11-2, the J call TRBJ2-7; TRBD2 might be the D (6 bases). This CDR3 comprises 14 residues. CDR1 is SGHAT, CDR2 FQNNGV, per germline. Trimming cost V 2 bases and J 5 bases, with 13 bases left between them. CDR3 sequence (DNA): TGTGCCAGCAGCTTAATTACGGGGGACCACGAGCAGTACTTC. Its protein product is CASSLITGDHEQYF.

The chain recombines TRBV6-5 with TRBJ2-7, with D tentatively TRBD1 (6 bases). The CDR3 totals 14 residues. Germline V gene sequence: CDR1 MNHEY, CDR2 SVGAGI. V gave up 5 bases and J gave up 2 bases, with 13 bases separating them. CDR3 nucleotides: TGTGCCAGCAGTCCCTGGGGGCAGGCCTACGAGCAGTACTTC. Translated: CASSPWGQAYEQYF.

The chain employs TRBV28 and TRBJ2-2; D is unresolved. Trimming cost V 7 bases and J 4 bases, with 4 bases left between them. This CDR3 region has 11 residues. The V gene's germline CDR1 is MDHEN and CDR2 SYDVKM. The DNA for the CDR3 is TGTGCCAGCACCCGCACCGGGGAGCTGTTTTTT. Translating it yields CASTRTGELFF.

The CDR3 nucleotides are TGTGCCAGCAGTGAGAACGTTCCGGGGGGGTACGAGCAGTACTTC. It specifies CASSENVPGGYEQYF. The chain is built from TRBV25-1 and TRBJ2-7; 8 bases match TRBD2. The CDR3 is 15 residues long. Germline CDR1 is MGHDK and CDR2 is SYGVNS. The ends lost 3 bases at V and 4 bases at J; junction bases unmatched: 8.

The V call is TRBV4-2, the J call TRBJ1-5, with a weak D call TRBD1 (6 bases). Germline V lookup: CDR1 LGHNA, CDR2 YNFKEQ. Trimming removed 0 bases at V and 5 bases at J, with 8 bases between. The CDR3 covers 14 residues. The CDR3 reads CASSQDEGDQPQHF. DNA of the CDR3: TGTGCCAGCAGCCAAGATGAGGGGGATCAGCCCCAGCATTTT.

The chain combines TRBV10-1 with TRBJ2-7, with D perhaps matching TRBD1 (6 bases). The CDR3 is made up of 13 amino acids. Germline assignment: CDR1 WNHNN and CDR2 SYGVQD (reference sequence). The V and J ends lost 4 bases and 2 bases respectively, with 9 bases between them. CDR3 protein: CASSGRGTYEQYF. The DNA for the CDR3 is TGCGCCAGCAGTGGCAGGGGAACCTACGAGCAGTACTTC.

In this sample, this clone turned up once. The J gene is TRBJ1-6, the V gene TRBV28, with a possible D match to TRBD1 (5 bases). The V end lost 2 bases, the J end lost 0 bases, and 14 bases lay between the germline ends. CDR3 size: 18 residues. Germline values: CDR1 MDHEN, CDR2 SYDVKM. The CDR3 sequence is CASSLGRDSFSYNSPLHF. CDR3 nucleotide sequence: TGTGCCAGCAGTTTAGGCAGGGATAGTTTCTCCTATAATTCACCCCTCCACTTT. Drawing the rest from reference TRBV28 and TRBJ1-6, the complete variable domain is DVKVTQSSRYLVKRTGEKVFLECVQDMDHENMFWYRQDPGLGLRLIYFSYDVKMKEKGDIPEGYSVSREKKERFSLILESASTNQTSMYLCASSLGRDSFSYNSPLHFGNGTRLTVT.

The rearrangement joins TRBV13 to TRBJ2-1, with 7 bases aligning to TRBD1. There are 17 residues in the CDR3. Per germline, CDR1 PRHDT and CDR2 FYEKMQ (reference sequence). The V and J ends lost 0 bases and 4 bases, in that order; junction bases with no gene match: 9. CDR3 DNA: TGTGCCAGCAGCTTAGGTCATGTACAGGGGATTTACAATGAGCAGTTCTTC. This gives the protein CASSLGHVQGIYNEQFF.

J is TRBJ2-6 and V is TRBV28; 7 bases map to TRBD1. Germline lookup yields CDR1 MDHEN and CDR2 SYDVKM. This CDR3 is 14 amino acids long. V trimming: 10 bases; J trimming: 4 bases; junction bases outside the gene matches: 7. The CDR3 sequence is CATETGTGANVLTF. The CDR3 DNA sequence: TGTGCCACTGAGACAGGGACCGGGGCCAACGTCCTGACTTTC.

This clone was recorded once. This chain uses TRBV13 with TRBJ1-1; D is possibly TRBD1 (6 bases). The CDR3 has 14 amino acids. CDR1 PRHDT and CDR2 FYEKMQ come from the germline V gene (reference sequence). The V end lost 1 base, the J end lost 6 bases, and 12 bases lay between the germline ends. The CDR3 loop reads CASSLVAGASEAFF. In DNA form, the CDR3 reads TGTGCCAGCAGCTTAGTAGCGGGGGCTTCTGAAGCTTTCTTT.

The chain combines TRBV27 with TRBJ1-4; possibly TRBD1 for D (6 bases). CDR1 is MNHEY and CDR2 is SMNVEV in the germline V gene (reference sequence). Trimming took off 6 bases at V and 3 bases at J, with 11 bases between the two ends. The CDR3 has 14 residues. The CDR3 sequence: CASRPTGSNEKLFF. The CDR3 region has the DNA TGTGCCAGCAGACCCACAGGGTCTAATGAAAAACTGTTTTTT.